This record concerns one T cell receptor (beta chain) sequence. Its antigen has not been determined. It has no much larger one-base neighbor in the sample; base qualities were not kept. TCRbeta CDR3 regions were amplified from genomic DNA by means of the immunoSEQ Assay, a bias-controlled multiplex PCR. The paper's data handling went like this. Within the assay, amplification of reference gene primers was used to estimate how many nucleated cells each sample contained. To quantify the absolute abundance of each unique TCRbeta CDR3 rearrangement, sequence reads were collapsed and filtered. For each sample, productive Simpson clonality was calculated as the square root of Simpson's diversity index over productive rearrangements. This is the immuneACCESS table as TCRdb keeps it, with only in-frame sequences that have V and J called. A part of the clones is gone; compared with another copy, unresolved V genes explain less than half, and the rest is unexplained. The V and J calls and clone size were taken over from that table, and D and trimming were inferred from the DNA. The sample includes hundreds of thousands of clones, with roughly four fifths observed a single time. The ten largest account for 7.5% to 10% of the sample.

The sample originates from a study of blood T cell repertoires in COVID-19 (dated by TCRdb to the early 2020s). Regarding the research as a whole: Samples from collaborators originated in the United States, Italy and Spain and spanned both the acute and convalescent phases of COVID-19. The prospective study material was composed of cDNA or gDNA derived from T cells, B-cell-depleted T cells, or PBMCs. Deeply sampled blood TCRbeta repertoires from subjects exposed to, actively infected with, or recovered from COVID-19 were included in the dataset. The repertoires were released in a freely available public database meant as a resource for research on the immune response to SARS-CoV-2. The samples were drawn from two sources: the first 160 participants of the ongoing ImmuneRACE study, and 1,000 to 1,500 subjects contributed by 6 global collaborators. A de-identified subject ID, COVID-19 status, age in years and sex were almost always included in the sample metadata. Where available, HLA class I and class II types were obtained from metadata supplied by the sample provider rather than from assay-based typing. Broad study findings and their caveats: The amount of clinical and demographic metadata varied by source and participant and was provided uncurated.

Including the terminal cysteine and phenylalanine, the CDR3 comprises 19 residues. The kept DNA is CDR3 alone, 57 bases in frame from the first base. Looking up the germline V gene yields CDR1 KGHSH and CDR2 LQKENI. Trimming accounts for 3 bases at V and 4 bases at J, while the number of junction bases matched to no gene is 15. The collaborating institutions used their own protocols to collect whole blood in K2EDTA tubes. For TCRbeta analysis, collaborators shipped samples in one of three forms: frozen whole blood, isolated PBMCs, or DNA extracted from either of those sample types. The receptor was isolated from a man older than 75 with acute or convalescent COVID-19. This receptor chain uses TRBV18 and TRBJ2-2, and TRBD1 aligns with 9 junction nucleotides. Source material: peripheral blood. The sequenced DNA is TGTGCCAGCTCACCGAAGGGGCCTTTACAGGGGGCGACCACCGGGGAGCTGTTTTTT. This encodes CASSPKGPLQGATTGELFF.